This TCR beta chain was captured by sequencing in a study of blood T cell repertoires in COVID-19. Per the germline V gene, CDR1 is KGHDR and CDR2 is SFDVKD. The CDR3 runs to 16 residues. The V end lost 4 bases, the J end lost 2 bases, and 14 bases lay between the germline ends. The assay was immunoSEQ multiplex PCR, and TCRdb's table has in-frame clones only and misses some. The sample lists under 250,000 clones, approximately 90% seen once, with approximately 2.4% in the top ten. This clonotype was sampled from a man between 25 and 39 years old with COVID-19, enrolled during active disease. The chain joins TRBV24-1 to TRBJ1-5; TRBD1 is a possible D gene (5 bases). Sequencing input: peripheral blood. CDR3 protein: CATSEKGAGGNQPQHF. The CDR3 coding sequence is TGTGCCACCAGTGAGAAAGGGGCAGGAGGCAATCAGCCCCAGCATTTT.